The T cell receptor beta chain under discussion was sequenced for a study of blood T cell repertoires in COVID-19. Across the study: Both acute and convalescent COVID-19 samples were obtained from the United States, Italy and Spain. Nucleic acid was either cDNA or gDNA, and it came from T cells, B-cell-depleted T cells, or PBMCs.

Original analysis: From reference gene primer amplification, estimates of nucleated cell counts were derived. TCRdb's table, derived via immunoSEQ multiplex PCR, lists solely in-frame clones and lacks some. V, J and clone size were drawn from that table, and D and trimming were deduced from the DNA. The sample lists about 200,000 clones; 85% were seen once. The V end lost 4 bases, the J end lost 9 bases, and 10 bases lay between the germline ends. The germline CDR1 and CDR2 sequences are MDHEN and SYDVKM. The CDR3 length is 12 residues. This clonotype was obtained from a woman older than 75 with acute or convalescent COVID-19. Material for sequencing was peripheral blood. The J gene is TRBJ1-5, the V gene TRBV28, with a tentative D call TRBD1 (6 bases). The CDR3 nucleotides read TGTGCCAGCAGTTCACAGGGTTTGCCCCAGCATTTT. Translating it yields CASSSQGLPQHF.